The 30 T cell receptor beta chains below come from one sample, sequenced in a study of cytomegalovirus exposure and HLA in healthy donors. PCR primers comprised 60 Vbeta and 13 Jbeta primers. Assay: immunoSEQ multiplex PCR; the TCRdb copy retains only in-frame clones and omits some. The data hold some 180,000 clones, with more than 65% observed a single time. Sequenced material: PBMCs. These receptors originate from a woman in her 30s in good health and CMV-seropositive.

The chain combines TRBV5-1 with TRBJ1-2, with D perhaps TRBD1 (5 bases). Germline values: CDR1 SGHRS, CDR2 YFSETQ. The CDR3 is 15 amino acids. The V end was cut by 2 bases, the J end by 3 bases, with 14 bases between. The CDR3 spells CASSFDRGSDYGYTF. The DNA for the CDR3 is TGCGCCAGCAGCTTCGACAGAGGATCCGACTATGGCTACACCTTC.

Only a few counts were recorded for this clone. The chain uses TRBV4-1 and TRBJ1-1; 7 bases agree with TRBD1. V shed 6 bases and J 2 bases; nucleotides not matched to a gene: 12. Per germline, CDR1 MGHRA and CDR2 YSYEKL. This CDR3 spans 16 amino acids. CDR3 in amino acids: CASRHIAGQTNTEAFF. The CDR3 nucleotides are TGCGCCAGCAGGCACATCGCGGGACAGACTAACACTGAAGCTTTCTTT.

A few counts support this clone. The V call is TRBV5-1, the J call TRBJ2-3; 7 bases match TRBD2. CDR1 SGHRS and CDR2 YFSETQ come from the germline V gene. CDR3 size: 19 residues. Trimming removed 0 bases from V and 4 bases from J; junction bases left unmatched: 17. CDR3 in amino acids: CASSLAPPVGGGGADTQYF. In nucleotides, the CDR3 is TGCGCCAGCAGCTTGGCTCCGCCCGTAGGTGGCGGGGGAGCAGATACGCAGTATTTT. The whole variable domain, remainder taken from reference TRBV5-1 and TRBJ2-3, is KAGVTQTPRYLIKTRGQQVTLSCSPISGHRSVSWYQQTPGQGLQFLFEYFSETQRNKGNFPGRFSGRQFSNSRSEMNVSTLELGDSALYLCASSLAPPVGGGGADTQYFGPGTRLTVL.

The DNA for the CDR3 is TGCGCCAGCAGCCTCAGGGGAGAGAGATATGGCTACACCTTC. Protein: CASSLRGERYGYTF. V is TRBV5-1 and J is TRBJ1-2; maybe TRBD1 (6 bases). Trimming removed 4 bases from V and 5 bases from J, with 15 bases in between. This CDR3 region has 14 residues. The germline gives CDR1 SGHRS, CDR2 YFSETQ.

The chain has TRBV7-2 and TRBJ1-4, with 10 bases fitting TRBD1. Germline CDR1 reads SGHTA; CDR2 reads FQGNSA. The CDR3 sequence is 16 residues long. The V segment lost 2 bases and the J segment 6 bases; nucleotides outside the gene matches: 6. CDR3 nucleotides: TGTGCCAGCAGCTTACCAGACAGGGGGCATGATGAAAAACTGTTTTTT. Protein: CASSLPDRGHDEKLFF.

The chain couples TRBV27 to TRBJ1-5; D unclear. Germline-derived CDR1 and CDR2 are MNHEY and SMNVEV (reference sequence). V was trimmed by 5 bases and J by 0 bases, leaving 11 bases between them. The CDR3 sequence is 15 residues long. The CDR3 DNA follows: TGTGCCAGCAGTAATCGACATATTAGCAATCAGCCCCAGCATTTT. Amino acid sequence: CASSNRHISNQPQHF.

The chain uses TRBV6-1 and TRBJ1-2; D perhaps matches TRBD1 (6 bases). The CDR3 runs 13 residues. Per germline, CDR1 MNHNS and CDR2 SASEGT. Trimming stripped 7 bases from V and 4 bases from J, with 13 bases between. CDR3 sequence (DNA): TGTGCCAGCAACCGGGACATCATCTATGGCTACACCTTC. It encodes CASNRDIIYGYTF.

The genes are TRBV5-1 and TRBJ1-2; the match to TRBD1 covers 8 bases. The germline gives CDR1 SGHRS, CDR2 YFSETQ. The CDR3 consists of 15 residues. V lost 4 bases to trimming and J lost 2 bases; unmatched junction nucleotides: 7. This chain's CDR3 is CASSAGQGGNYGYTF. The CDR3, as DNA: TGCGCCAGCAGCGCCGGACAGGGTGGGAACTATGGCTACACCTTC.

The CDR3 reads CASSYSASSYEQYF. As DNA, the CDR3 is TGTGCCAGCAGTTACTCCGCCAGCTCCTACGAGCAGTACTTC. The chain recombines TRBV6-5 with TRBJ2-7; no firm D call. Trimming shortened V by 0 bases and J by 0 bases, and 6 bases separated the two germline ends. CDR3 length: 14 residues. Germline V gene sequence: CDR1 MNHEY, CDR2 SVGAGI.

The V call is TRBV19, the J call TRBJ1-5, with D uncertain. Trimming left V 2 bases short and J 0 bases short, with 11 bases between. Germline assignment: CDR1 LNHDA and CDR2 SQIVND (reference sequence). The CDR3 runs 16 residues. The CDR3 reads CASSIRWAYSNQPQHF. The CDR3, as DNA: TGTGCCAGTAGTATAAGGTGGGCGTATAGCAATCAGCCCCAGCATTTT.

CDR3: CTSGGYTDTQYF. The DNA of the CDR3 is TGTACTAGCGGGGGGTACACAGATACGCAGTATTTT. The chain combines TRBV9 with TRBJ2-3; TRBD2 matches at 12 bases. The germline gives CDR1 SGDLS, CDR2 YYNGEE. This CDR3 comprises 12 residues.

The CDR3, as DNA: TGTGCCAGCAGCCCCTCCAGGACTAGCGGGGGGGTTGGTAGGTACGAGCAGTACTTC. Protein product: CASSPSRTSGGVGRYEQYF. The V gene is TRBV7-6, the J gene TRBJ2-7; TRBD2 matches 15 bases. There are 19 residues in the CDR3. Germline-derived CDR1 and CDR2 are SGHVS and FNYEAQ. Losses at the gene ends were 5 bases for V and 4 bases for J; bases not matched to a gene: 15.

DNA of the CDR3: TGTGCCAGCAGTATTTACAGGGGGAGCGGGTCACCCCTCCACTTT. Residues: CASSIYRGSGSPLHF. The genes are TRBV27 and TRBJ1-6, with 8 bases aligning to TRBD1. With 5 bases clipped from V and 10 bases from J, the junction kept 10 bases outside the gene matches. Germline V CDR1 and CDR2: MNHEY, SMNVEV (reference sequence). The CDR3 extends over 15 amino acids.

The table lists this clone with a count of one. The chain joins TRBV14 to TRBJ2-2, with TRBD2 identical over 7 bases. CDR3 length: 15 residues. V dropped 6 bases and J dropped 0; count of bases not matched to a gene: 4. Germline V gene lookup returns CDR1 SGHDN and CDR2 FVKESK. The CDR3 DNA is TGTGCCAGCAGGATAAGCGGGGCGAACACCGGGGAGCTGTTTTTT. Protein: CASRISGANTGELFF.

The chain is built from TRBV5-1 and TRBJ2-7; 8 bases line up with TRBD1. V was pared by 4 bases and J by 6 bases, with 9 bases of the junction left unmatched. This CDR3 has 14 residues. The germline CDR1 and CDR2 sequences are SGHRS and YFSETQ. Here the CDR3 reads CASSLGQGAREQYF. CDR3 DNA sequence: TGCGCCAGCAGCCTCGGACAGGGAGCTCGCGAGCAGTACTTC. Complete variable domain (other parts from reference TRBV5-1 and TRBJ2-7): KAGVTQTPRYLIKTRGQQVTLSCSPISGHRSVSWYQQTPGQGLQFLFEYFSETQRNKGNFPGRFSGRQFSNSRSEMNVSTLELGDSALYLCASSLGQGAREQYFGPGTRLTVT.

This clone was recorded a few times. The rearrangement links TRBV6-5 to TRBJ1-6, with D possibly being TRBD1 (5 bases). Germline V gene sequence: CDR1 MNHEY, CDR2 SVGAGI. The CDR3 runs 14 residues. V shed 3 bases and J shed 9 bases, with 12 bases lying between them. The CDR3 loop reads CASSYRGYSSPLHF. CDR3 nucleotides: TGTGCCAGCAGTTATAGGGGTTACAGTTCACCCCTCCACTTT.

The chain employs TRBV28 and TRBJ2-1; maybe TRBD2 (6 bases). Germline V lookup: CDR1 MDHEN, CDR2 SYDVKM. V was pared by 7 bases and J by 3 bases, with 13 bases between. This CDR3 is 14 amino acids long. CDR3 loop: CASNLPGDYNEQFF. CDR3 DNA: TGTGCCAGCAACCTCCCGGGAGACTACAATGAGCAGTTCTTC. Complete variable domain (other parts from reference TRBV28 and TRBJ2-1): DVKVTQSSRYLVKRTGEKVFLECVQDMDHENMFWYRQDPGLGLRLIYFSYDVKMKEKGDIPEGYSVSREKKERFSLILESASTNQTSMYLCASNLPGDYNEQFFGPGTRLTVL.

The genes are TRBV19 and TRBJ1-3; weak D call: TRBD1 (5 bases). The CDR3 runs 14 residues. The V end lost 11 bases, the J end lost 0 bases, and 14 bases lay between the germline ends. Germline V gives CDR1 LNHDA, CDR2 SQIVND (reference sequence). CDR3 amino acids: CAVGNRSSGNTIYF. The DNA for the CDR3 is TGTGCCGTGGGGAACAGGTCCTCTGGAAACACCATATATTTT. The complete variable domain, with remaining parts taken from reference TRBV19 and TRBJ1-3, reads DGGITQSPKYLFRKEGQNVTLSCEQNLNHDAMYWYRQDPGQGLRLIYYSQIVNDFQKGDIAEGYSVSREKKESFPLTVTSAQKNPTAFYLCAVGNRSSGNTIYFGEGSWLTVV.

The V and J genes are TRBV7-6 and TRBJ2-6, with TRBD2 as a possible D gene (5 bases). The V gene lost 1 base and the J gene lost 0 bases, with 7 bases spanning the gap. The germline CDR1 and CDR2 sequences are SGHVS and FNYEAQ. This CDR3 comprises 16 residues. The CDR3: CASSLEAGSGANVLTF. The CDR3 DNA reads TGTGCCAGCAGCTTAGAGGCGGGCTCTGGGGCCAACGTCCTGACTTTC.

The V gene is TRBV19, the J gene TRBJ1-1; D unresolved. CDR3 length equals 13 residues. Trimming took off 6 bases at V and 3 bases at J, with 11 bases between the two ends. Germline CDR1 LNHDA, CDR2 SQIVND (reference sequence). In DNA form, the CDR3 reads TGTGCCAGTAGCCCGCCAGGATACACTGAAGCTTTCTTT. It translates to CASSPPGYTEAFF.

This clone was found once. V and J are TRBV10-3 and TRBJ1-6, with D unclear. The germline V and J ends were trimmed by 0 bases and 6 bases, with 9 bases remaining between them. This CDR3 comprises 15 residues. Per germline, CDR1 ENHRY and CDR2 SYGVKD. The CDR3 coding sequence is TGTGCCATCAGTGAGTCTGACGGGTTTAATTCACCCCTCCACTTT. Translated, it gives CAISESDGFNSPLHF.

Here the CDR3 DNA reads TGTGCCAGCAGCTCTGAGGGACAGGACTTTTCACCCCTCCACTTT. Its protein product is CASSSEGQDFSPLHF. The chain carries TRBV7-9 and TRBJ1-6; 8 nucleotides agree with TRBD1. With 4 bases clipped from V and 9 bases from J, the junction kept 8 bases outside the gene matches. The CDR3 is made up of 15 amino acids. Germline CDR1 and CDR2: SEHNR and FQNEAQ (reference sequence). The full variable domain, completed using reference TRBV7-9 and TRBJ1-6, is DTGVSQNPRHKITKRGQNVTFRCDPISEHNRLYWYRQTLGQGPEFLTYFQNEAQLEKSRLLSDRFSAERPKGSFSTLEIQRTEQGDSAMYLCASSSEGQDFSPLHFGNGTRLTVT.

The table lists this clone with a count of one. The chain joins TRBV7-8 to TRBJ2-5, with 9 nucleotides matching TRBD2. This CDR3 is 15 amino acids long. V lost 3 bases, J lost 1 base, and 3 bases stayed unmatched. The germline V gene has CDR1 SGHVS and CDR2 FQNEAQ. CDR3 region: CASSFFSGGQETQYF. For the CDR3, the DNA is TGTGCCAGCAGCTTCTTTAGCGGGGGCCAAGAGACCCAGTACTTC. Using reference TRBV7-8 and TRBJ2-5 for the parts outside the CDR3, the full variable domain is GAGVSQSPRYKVAKRGQDVALRCDPISGHVSLFWYQQALGQGPEFLTYFQNEAQLDKSGLPSDRFFAERPEGSVSTLKIQRTQQEDSAVYLCASSFFSGGQETQYFGPGTRLLVL.

This chain joins TRBV29-1 and TRBJ2-7; 9 bases fit TRBD1. Germline values: CDR1 SQVTM, CDR2 ANQGSEA. After removal of 1 base from V and 7 bases from J, the junction contained 5 bases not matched to a gene. The CDR3 loop spans 13 amino acids. The CDR3 region is CSVEGDRAGEQYF. As DNA, the CDR3 is TGCAGCGTTGAAGGGGACAGGGCGGGGGAGCAGTACTTC.

The chain has TRBV5-8 and TRBJ2-1; 10 bases are a match to TRBD2. The CDR3 sequence is 13 residues long. The V gene end was trimmed by 4 bases and the J gene end by 10 bases; junction bases not matched to a gene: 5. Germline CDR1 reads SGHTS; CDR2 reads YDEGEE. CDR3 region: CASSLSGGNEQFF. In DNA, the CDR3 is TGTGCCAGCAGCCTTAGCGGGGGGAACGAGCAGTTCTTC.

This clone was counted only a few times. The chain uses TRBV6-1 and TRBJ1-5; D might be TRBD1 (5 bases). Germline V CDR1 and CDR2: MNHNS, SASEGT. The ends were cut back, 1 base at V and 3 bases at J, with 10 bases in the middle. The CDR3 sequence is 15 residues long. The CDR3 protein is CASSEDGGSNQPQHF. The CDR3 DNA is TGTGCCAGCAGTGAAGACGGGGGATCCAATCAGCCCCAGCATTTT.

This chain connects TRBV4-1 to TRBJ2-4; maybe TRBD2 (7 bases). The CDR3 has 17 amino acids. The V gene's germline CDR1 is MGHRA and CDR2 YSYEKL. V was trimmed by 1 base and J by 2 bases, leaving 15 bases between them. This chain's CDR3 is CASSQGRGAGTKNIQYF. Written as DNA, the CDR3 is TGCGCCAGCAGCCAAGGCCGGGGGGCCGGGACCAAAAACATTCAGTACTTC.

The chain employs TRBV10-3 and TRBJ2-3; 9 positions match TRBD2. V dropped 6 bases and J dropped 2; count of bases not matched to a gene: 12. Germline loops: CDR1 ENHRY, CDR2 SYGVKD. This CDR3 is 17 amino acids long. Here the CDR3 reads CAIRRILAGESTDTQYF. The DNA of the CDR3 is TGTGCCATCAGGAGAATTTTAGCGGGGGAGTCCACAGATACGCAGTATTTT.

The V and J genes are TRBV4-3 and TRBJ1-4; D call uncertain. Trimming pared 1 base from V and 0 bases from J, leaving 6 bases between. Germline V gives CDR1 LGHNA, CDR2 YSLEER. The length of the CDR3 is 15 residues. The CDR3 here is CASSQAIATNEKLFF. In DNA, the CDR3 is TGCGCCAGCAGCCAAGCAATTGCAACTAATGAAAAACTGTTTTTT.

This sequence joins TRBV6-1 and TRBJ2-1, with 10 nucleotides matching TRBD2. CDR1 is MNHNS and CDR2 is SASEGT in the germline V gene. The CDR3 is 14 residues long. Trimming took 4 bases from V and 13 from J; bases not matched to a gene: 10. Here the CDR3 reads CASSAERGGPGQFF. CDR3 nucleotides: TGTGCCAGCAGTGCCGAGCGGGGGGGTCCGGGACAGTTCTTC.